This TCR beta chain was sequenced in a study of coeliac disease. The assay was immunoSEQ multiplex PCR, and TCRdb's table has in-frame clones only and misses some. This table holds 4,000 to 6,000 clones, about 64% found once. Germline V gene sequence: CDR1 SGHRS, CDR2 YFSETQ. V dropped 4 bases and J dropped 3 bases, with 11 bases sitting between them. CDR3 size: 14 residues. The clonotype comes from a woman aged 70 to 79 with celiac disease. Sequencing was performed on lamina propria lymphocytes from the gut. The chain couples TRBV5-1 to TRBJ2-1; weak D call: TRBD2 (6 bases). As DNA, the CDR3 is TGCGCCAGCAGCCCAGCGGGTCTCTACAATGAGCAGTTCTTC. It is translated as CASSPAGLYNEQFF.